The 5 T cell receptor beta chains listed next were all sequenced from one sample in a study of CXCR3-negative and CXCR3-positive naive CD8 T cells. It was by 5' RACE with UMI labels that the TRB cDNA libraries were prepared. From its re-call of the 5' RACE reads, TCRdb lists each CDR3 protein once, without DNA. The listing contains some 7,400 distinct CDR3 sequences. Sequenced sample: naive CXCR3- CD8+ T cells from blood. The subset was: CD45RO-CCR7+CD27+CD95- naive CD8+ T cells lacking CXCR3 (TNR3-). All receptors derive from a human donor in good health. Some clones in this sample may be carry-over from other donors' samples.

The V call is TRBV5-1, the J call TRBJ2-3; TCRdb indicates TRBD1, and absent DNA this call remains unverified. CDR3 length equals 14 residues. Germline assignment: CDR1 SGHRS and CDR2 YFSETQ. The CDR3 spells CASSVGQGKDTQYF.

The J gene is TRBJ2-4, the V gene TRBV20-1. Germline V gene sequence: CDR1 DFQATT, CDR2 SNEGSKA (reference sequence). The CDR3 has 13 residues. The CDR3 spells CSARATTENIQYF.

The CDR3 sequence: CSAADRGSDTQYF. The chain employs TRBV29-1 and TRBJ2-3; TCRdb picks TRBD1, but there is no DNA to check that call. This CDR3 spans 13 amino acids. Germline CDR1 reads SQVTM; CDR2 reads ANQGSEA.

This clonotype is medium-sized by frequency. This chain links TRBV6-1 with TRBJ2-7; with no DNA, the TCRdb D assignment of TRBD1 cannot be verified. The CDR3 sequence is 14 residues long. CDR1 MNHNS and CDR2 SASEGT come from the germline V gene. CDR3: CAGASTGEVYEQYF.

This clonotype is labeled medium-sized based on frequency. The chain employs TRBV5-1 and TRBJ2-7. In germline, CDR1 is SGHRS, CDR2 YFSETQ. This CDR3 region has 13 residues. The CDR3 region is CASSLEMRHEQYF.